The clone carrying this TCR beta chain has more than one count but fewer than ten. These data belong to a study of blood T cells in healthy people across ages. Together with a sample-barcoded 5' primer, a J-beta primer mix was included in a second PCR lasting about 7 to 11 cycles. The template-switch adaptor, which had 12 random nucleotides, put a tag on each cDNA molecule. TCRdb recomputed calls from the 5' RACE reads with MiXCR, one row per CDR3 protein. The sample has around 870,000 distinct CDR3 sequences; more than 25% are singletons. At least 5.5 micrograms of total RNA were extracted per sample. This CDR3 region has 15 residues. The junction had 15 bases not matched to a gene; V was cut back by 7 bases and J by 6 bases. CDR1 and CDR2 (germline): SGHVS, FNYEAQ.

The sequenced material came from blood. The chain uses TRBV7-6 and TRBJ2-7; 7 bases are shared with TRBD2. This TCR derives from a woman of 80 years or more in good health. CDR3: CASNSKSGTFGEQYF. CDR3 DNA: TGTGCCAGCAACTCTAAAAGCGGGACCTTCGGCGAGCAGTACTTC.